The TCR beta chain described here comes from a study of control samples from healthy donors and cancer patients. Germline V gives CDR1 LNHDA, CDR2 SQIVND (reference sequence). Trimming took 7 bases from V and 1 from J; bases not matched to a gene: 13. This CDR3 spans 17 amino acids. Generated by immunoSEQ multiplex PCR, the TCRdb table keeps only in-frame clones and is missing some. The sample table sets out about 190,000 clones. The receptor comes from a woman between 25 and 40 years old in good health. The gene calls are TRBV19 and TRBJ1-5; 7 bases are a match to TRBD1. Material for sequencing was blood. The CDR3 DNA follows: TGTGCCAGTACTTCAAGAAGCAGGGACAGCAGCAATCAGCCCCAGCATTTT. It encodes CASTSRSRDSSNQPQHF. The full variable domain, completed using reference TRBV19 and TRBJ1-5, is DGGITQSPKYLFRKEGQNVTLSCEQNLNHDAMYWYRQDPGQGLRLIYYSQIVNDFQKGDIAEGYSVSREKKESFPLTVTSAQKNPTAFYLCASTSRSRDSSNQPQHFGDGTRLSIL.